This T cell receptor (beta chain) was captured by sequencing in a study of human T cells and chemical hapten exposure. Study summary: Once 0.01% DPC had been applied to the upper back by patch test, readings were taken at 6 days.

V shed 4 bases and J shed 1 base, with 11 bases lying between them. This CDR3 spans 14 amino acids. Library preparation tagged each individual cDNA molecule with a unique molecular identifier. Authors' data handling: Across samples, TCR counts had a median of about 92,000 and ranged from roughly 20,000 to 690,600. TCRdb ran MiXCR on the RACE reads and lists one entry per CDR3 protein. TCRdb, not the authors, supplied the V and J calls. The sample consists of just under 40,000 distinct CDR3 sequences, approximately 11% of them appearing once. The time point was: patch test 3, about 24 weeks after DPC sensitization. Specified treatment: therapeutic diphenylcyclopropenone sensitization with weekly scalp DPC. It was unfractionated whole blood from which total RNA was extracted.

The chain is built from TRBV5-3 and TRBJ1-1; D unresolved. TRBV5-3 is treated as an ORF (open reading frame) with a function not yet certain. The starting material was whole blood, obtained in connection with sensitization to the hapten diphenylcyclopropenone (DPC). The receptor was isolated from a woman aged 40 to 50 with alopecia areata. Some clones in this sample may be carry-over from other donors' samples. The chain's CDR3 is CARSPRRENTEAFF. CDR3 bases: TGTGCCAGAAGCCCCAGACGGGAGAACACTGAAGCTTTCTTT.